This T cell receptor beta chain derives from a study of cytomegalovirus exposure and HLA in healthy donors. General study findings and limits: Despite most TCR sequences being rare, some public TCRs occurred in many donors.

TCRdb's copy holds only in-frame clones and misses some; the assay was immunoSEQ multiplex PCR. The sample yields under 200,000 clones, roughly nine tenths seen once. On this clone: Antigen specificity is unknown.

This CDR3 region has 13 residues. The germline V gene has CDR1 SGHNT and CDR2 YYREEE (reference sequence). Trimming shortened V by 4 bases and J by 12 bases, and 19 bases separated the two germline ends. This receptor was obtained from a woman aged 25 to 39 in good health and CMV-seronegative. The specimen was PBMCs. The gene calls are TRBV5-4 and TRBJ2-5, with D perhaps TRBD1 (6 bases). The CDR3 spells CASSRRSDRIEYF. Written as DNA, the CDR3 is TGTGCCAGCAGCCGTCGGTCAGACAGGATTGAGTACTTC.